The 26 T cell receptor beta chains in this list originate from one sample, sequenced in a study of shared T cell receptors in the human thymus. Clones were read by immunoSEQ multiplex PCR, and TCRdb kept only the in-frame ones, dropping some. The sample carries 650,000 to 950,000 clones, 80% to 90% recorded once. The same sample was also used in a study of human thymus T cells.

Specimen: thymocytes. These receptors came from a girl younger than two with a congenital heart defect.

The chain joins TRBV19 to TRBJ1-2; 11 bases are a match to TRBD1. The trim removed 6 bases at V and 4 bases at J, leaving 7 bases unmatched. This CDR3 region has 15 residues. The germline V gene encodes CDR1 LNHDA and CDR2 SQIVND (reference sequence). The CDR3 nucleotides read TGTGCCAGTAGGGAGACCGGGACAGGGGGCTATGGCTACACCTTC. Residues: CASRETGTGGYGYTF.

The chain uses TRBV19 and TRBJ1-5, with TRBD1 as a possible D gene (5 bases). V was pared by 4 bases and J by 0 bases, with 16 bases between. CDR3 length equals 17 residues. The germline V gene has CDR1 LNHDA and CDR2 SQIVND (reference sequence). This CDR3 reads CASSKTATLSSNQPQHF. Written as DNA, the CDR3 is TGTGCCAGTAGTAAGACAGCCACACTAAGTAGCAATCAGCCCCAGCATTTT.

J is TRBJ2-2 and V is TRBV27; a possible D gene is TRBD1 (8 bases). Germline V gives CDR1 MNHEY, CDR2 SMNVEV (reference sequence). This CDR3 has 21 amino acids. Trimming cost V 8 bases and J 2 bases, with 33 bases left between them. CDR3: CASCSRGSSRPGQVNTGELFF. As DNA, the CDR3 is TGTGCCAGCTGCTCCCGCGGGAGTAGTAGACCGGGACAGGTTAACACCGGGGAGCTGTTTTTT.

V usage is TRBV2 and J usage is TRBJ1-5; 7 positions agree with TRBD1. This CDR3 is built from 14 residues. The germline gives CDR1 SNHLY, CDR2 FYNNEI. With 6 bases clipped from V and 7 bases from J, the junction kept 9 bases outside the gene matches. Here the CDR3 reads CASREYRGGQPQHF. The DNA of the CDR3 is TGTGCCAGCAGGGAATACAGGGGCGGGCAGCCCCAGCATTTT. Together with reference TRBV2 and TRBJ1-5, the CDR3 gives the full variable domain: EPEVTQTPSHQVTQMGQEVILRCVPISNHLYFYWYRQILGQKVEFLVSFYNNEISEKSEIFDDQFSVERPDGSNFTLKIRSTKLEDSAMYFCASREYRGGQPQHFGDGTRLSIL.

The rearrangement links TRBV6-6 to TRBJ2-5, with 7 bases lining up with TRBD1. Per germline, CDR1 MNHNY and CDR2 SVGAGI (reference sequence). J gave up 5 bases and V 5 bases, and 11 bases lay outside the gene matches. The CDR3 has 15 residues. CDR3 sequence (DNA): TGTGCCAGCAGTCCCCAAACAGGGGCAGTTGAGACCCAGTACTTC. Its protein is CASSPQTGAVETQYF.

This chain uses TRBV5-1 with TRBJ2-5; 7 bases align to TRBD2. V shed 7 bases and J 1 base; nucleotides not matched to a gene: 4. CDR1 and CDR2 (germline): SGHRS, YFSETQ. The CDR3 is 13 amino acids. CDR3 in amino acids: CASGGVPQETQYF. The CDR3 coding sequence is TGCGCCAGCGGGGGGGTCCCCCAAGAGACCCAGTACTTC.

V is TRBV28 and J is TRBJ2-6; TRBD1 matches at 9 bases. The CDR3 contains 17 residues. V shed 7 bases, J shed 2 bases, and the junction held 9 bases outside the gene matches. CDR1 and CDR2 from the germline V gene are MDHEN and SYDVKM. CDR3 in amino acids: CASTRTGVHTGANVLTF. CDR3 nucleotides: TGTGCCAGCACCCGGACAGGGGTTCACACTGGGGCCAACGTCCTGACTTTC.

The chain links TRBV27 to TRBJ2-5; 7 bases fit TRBD2. Looked up from germline, CDR1 is MNHEY and CDR2 is SMNVEV (reference sequence). The CDR3 extends over 19 amino acids. The trim removed 2 bases at V and 6 bases at J, leaving 21 bases unmatched. The CDR3 region is CASSLPKLRSQRGDKTQYF. The CDR3 coding sequence is TGTGCCAGCAGTTTACCCAAACTCAGATCCCAGCGGGGCGATAAGACCCAGTACTTC.

The V call is TRBV29-1, the J call TRBJ1-2, with a tentative D call TRBD1 (6 bases). The CDR3 has 11 residues. V shed 6 bases and J shed 5 bases, with 10 bases lying between them. CDR1 and CDR2 from the germline V gene are SQVTM and ANQGSEA. The CDR3 loop is CSVGAGYGYTF. The CDR3 DNA follows: TGCAGCGTGGGGGCTGGGTATGGCTACACCTTC. The full variable domain, in which reference TRBV29-1 and TRBJ1-2 provide the parts outside the CDR3, is SAVISQKPSRDICQRGTSLTIQCQVDSQVTMMFWYRQQPGQSLTLIATANQGSEATYESGFVIDKFPISRPNLTFSTLTVSNMSPEDSSIYLCSVGAGYGYTFGSGTRLTVV.

This chain uses TRBV4-2 with TRBJ1-1, with a possible D match to TRBD1 (5 bases). Germline V gene data show CDR1 as LGHNA and CDR2 as YNFKEQ. Trimming took 0 bases from V and 1 from J, leaving 12 bases between them. The CDR3 is 16 amino acids. The CDR3 bases are TGTGCCAGCAGCCAAGATATTCAGGGTCGGAACACTGAAGCTTTCTTT. It is translated as CASSQDIQGRNTEAFF.

The CDR3 coding sequence is TGTGCCAGCAGTCGACACGCTCGTCTTTACTTC. It encodes CASSRHARLYF. The chain has TRBV6-5 and TRBJ2-5; D is undetermined. Trimming took off 5 bases at V and 14 bases at J, with 15 bases between the two ends. This CDR3 has 11 amino acids. Germline V gene lookup returns CDR1 MNHEY and CDR2 SVGAGI.

The chain has TRBV27 and TRBJ1-1, with D possibly being TRBD1 (5 bases). This CDR3 has 13 residues. V shed 7 bases and J shed 1 base, with 10 bases lying between them. Per the germline V gene, CDR1 is MNHEY and CDR2 is SMNVEV (reference sequence). CDR3 in DNA: TGTGCCAGCACGAGGGGAGGGAACACTGAAGCTTTCTTT. It specifies CASTRGGNTEAFF.

This rearrangement joins TRBV4-1 to TRBJ2-1; TRBD2 matches at 15 bases. Trimming took 2 bases from V and 0 from J; bases not matched to a gene: 8. The CDR3 is 20 residues long. Germline V gene lookup returns CDR1 MGHRA and CDR2 YSYEKL. This CDR3 is CASSQTRGLAGGHSYNEQFF. CDR3 nucleotide sequence: TGCGCCAGCAGCCAAACCCGGGGACTAGCGGGGGGCCACTCCTACAATGAGCAGTTCTTC.

This rearrangement joins TRBV6-5 to TRBJ2-7; 8 positions match TRBD2. CDR3 length equals 15 residues. Per the germline V gene, CDR1 is MNHEY and CDR2 is SVGAGI. J lost 1 base, V lost 2 bases, and 4 bases had no gene match. In DNA, the CDR3 is TGTGCCAGCAGTTACGAAACTAGCGGATCCTACGAGCAGTACTTC. It encodes CASSYETSGSYEQYF.

The chain joins TRBV6-5 to TRBJ2-7; 8 bases agree with TRBD2. The J segment lost 6 bases and the V segment lost 5 bases, leaving 9 bases of the junction unmatched. There are 14 residues in the CDR3. Germline V gene lookup returns CDR1 MNHEY and CDR2 SVGAGI. CDR3 coding DNA: TGTGCCAGCAGTCCCCGGACTAGCCTCGCCGAGCAGTACTTC. Its protein product is CASSPRTSLAEQYF.

The V gene is TRBV19, the J gene TRBJ1-2, with TRBD1 matching over 9 bases. The CDR3 sequence is 14 residues long. The ends lost 6 bases at V and 7 bases at J; junction bases unmatched: 9. CDR1 and CDR2 from the germline V gene are LNHDA and SQIVND (reference sequence). CDR3 coding DNA: TGTGCCAGTAGCCCCGGACAGGGGTGGCGTGGCTACACCTTC. It codes for CASSPGQGWRGYTF.

The V gene is TRBV9, the J gene TRBJ2-2; 10 bases map to TRBD2. Germline loops: CDR1 SGDLS, CDR2 YYNGEE. The junction had 17 bases not matched to a gene; V was cut back by 4 bases and J by 5 bases. The CDR3 totals 19 residues. The CDR3 loop reads CASSTLSGGAVGRTGELFF. In DNA form, the CDR3 reads TGTGCCAGCAGCACCCTCAGCGGGGGGGCCGTAGGTAGGACCGGGGAGCTGTTTTTT.

A few counts support this clone. The chain combines TRBV12-5 with TRBJ1-5, with D uncertain. The ends were cut back, 0 bases at V and 5 bases at J, with 2 bases in the middle. The CDR3 is made up of 12 amino acids. The germline V gene encodes CDR1 LGHNT and CDR2 FRNRAP. For the CDR3, the DNA is TGTGCTAGTGGTTTGGTCGATCAGCCCCAGCATTTT. Amino acid sequence: CASGLVDQPQHF.

The genes are TRBV5-6 and TRBJ2-7, with D tentatively TRBD1 (5 bases). There are 17 residues in the CDR3. V was cut by 2 bases and J by 3 bases, with 21 bases left in between. CDR1 and CDR2 from the germline V gene are SGHDT and YYEEEE. The CDR3 reads CASSLGFVGHSLYEQYF. Written as DNA, the CDR3 is TGTGCCAGCAGCTTAGGGTTCGTAGGACACAGTCTCTACGAGCAGTACTTC.

The genes are TRBV27 and TRBJ1-5; D perhaps matches TRBD1 (5 bases). Between the trimmed V and J ends, which lost 7 bases and 2 bases, there was a span of 9 bases. CDR3 length: 13 amino acids. Germline lookup yields CDR1 MNHEY and CDR2 SMNVEV (reference sequence). The CDR3 nucleotides are TGTGCCAGCAAATTAGGGGGCAATCAGCCCCAGCATTTT. It encodes CASKLGGNQPQHF.

The genes are TRBV2 and TRBJ2-2; 8 positions match TRBD1. Unmatched junction bases numbered 18, after V lost 8 bases and J lost 4 bases. Germline V lookup: CDR1 SNHLY, CDR2 FYNNEI. The CDR3 spans 18 residues. The CDR3 sequence: CASSPTGEAVLVTGELFF. CDR3 bases: TGTGCCAGCTCGCCGACAGGGGAGGCGGTTTTGGTCACCGGGGAGCTGTTTTTT.

There are a few counts of this clone. J is TRBJ1-2 and V is TRBV7-2; TRBD1 aligns across 8 bases. The CDR3 spans 18 residues. J lost 5 bases, V lost 5 bases, and 19 bases had no gene match. Germline V lookup: CDR1 SGHTA, CDR2 FQGNSA. CDR3 sequence: CASSRAGQASPRGYGYTF. In nucleotides, the CDR3 is TGTGCCAGCAGCCGTGCGGGACAGGCCTCCCCGAGGGGTTATGGCTACACCTTC.

This clone was seen only once. The chain recombines TRBV5-1 with TRBJ1-3; 10 bases line up with TRBD1. The trim removed 3 bases at V and 4 bases at J, leaving 10 bases unmatched. The CDR3 is 17 residues long. CDR1 SGHRS and CDR2 YFSETQ come from the germline V gene. CDR3 loop: CASSSTPGTGAGNTIYF. Written as DNA, the CDR3 is TGCGCCAGCAGCTCCACGCCCGGGACAGGGGCCGGAAACACCATATATTTT.

The CDR3 DNA reads as TGTGCCAGCAGGGGCGGACAGGGGGAAGAAAAACTGTTTTTT. Its translation: CASRGGQGEEKLFF. The chain links TRBV6-4 to TRBJ1-4, with 10 nucleotides matching TRBD1. Germline V lookup: CDR1 MRHNA, CDR2 SNTAGT. V was clipped by 6 bases and J by 8 bases; unmatched bases: 6. CDR3 size: 14 residues.

The chain links TRBV10-1 to TRBJ1-3, with 8 bases lining up with TRBD1. The J segment lost 1 base and the V segment lost 0 bases, leaving 2 bases of the junction unmatched. Per germline, CDR1 WNHNN and CDR2 SYGVQD (reference sequence). The CDR3 totals 16 residues. As DNA, the CDR3 is TGCGCCAGCAGTGAGTCGGGACAGGCATCTGGAAACACCATATATTTT. This codes for CASSESGQASGNTIYF.

This clone was counted only a few times. The chain joins TRBV21-1 to TRBJ2-1; no check of the table's D call, TRBD1, against the DNA was made. TRBV21-1 represents a pseudogene. The CDR3 is 15 residues long. The DNA for the CDR3 is TGTGCCAGCAGCATTTGGACAGATGGGTACAATGAGCAGTTCTTC. The encoded protein is CASSIWTDGYNEQFF.